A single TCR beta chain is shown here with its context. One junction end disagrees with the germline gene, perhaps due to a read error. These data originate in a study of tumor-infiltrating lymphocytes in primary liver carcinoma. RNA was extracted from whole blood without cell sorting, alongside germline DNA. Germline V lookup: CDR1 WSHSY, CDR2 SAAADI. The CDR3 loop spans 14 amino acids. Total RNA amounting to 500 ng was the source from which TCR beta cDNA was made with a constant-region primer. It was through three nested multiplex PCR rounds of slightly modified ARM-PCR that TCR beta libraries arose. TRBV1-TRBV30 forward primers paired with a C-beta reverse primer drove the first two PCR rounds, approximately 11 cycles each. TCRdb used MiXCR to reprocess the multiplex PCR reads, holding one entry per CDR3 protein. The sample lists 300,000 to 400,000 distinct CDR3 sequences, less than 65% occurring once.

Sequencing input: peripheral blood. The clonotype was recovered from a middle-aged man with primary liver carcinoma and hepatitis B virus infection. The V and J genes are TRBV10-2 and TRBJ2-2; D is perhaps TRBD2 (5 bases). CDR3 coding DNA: TGCGCCAGCCTCTCGGAAGCGAACACCGGGGATCTGTTTTTT. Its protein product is CASLSEANTGDLFF.